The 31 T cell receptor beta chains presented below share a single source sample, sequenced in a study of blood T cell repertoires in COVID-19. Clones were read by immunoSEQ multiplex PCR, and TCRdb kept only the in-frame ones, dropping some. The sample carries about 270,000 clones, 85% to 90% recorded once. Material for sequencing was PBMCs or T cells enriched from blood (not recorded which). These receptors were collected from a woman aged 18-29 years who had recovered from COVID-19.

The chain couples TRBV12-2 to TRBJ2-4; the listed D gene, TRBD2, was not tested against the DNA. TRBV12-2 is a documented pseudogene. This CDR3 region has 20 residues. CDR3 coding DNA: TGTGCAAGTCGCTTAGTTAATTGGTACAGCGGGACGTTAGCCAAAAACATTCAGTACTTC. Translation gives CASRLVNWYSGTLAKNIQYF.

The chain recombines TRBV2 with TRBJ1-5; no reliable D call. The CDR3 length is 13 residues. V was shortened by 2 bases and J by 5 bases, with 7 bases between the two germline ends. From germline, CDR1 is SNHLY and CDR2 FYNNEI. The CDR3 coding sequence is TGTGCCAGCAGTGAACTCAGCGATCAGCCCCAGCATTTT. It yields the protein CASSELSDQPQHF.

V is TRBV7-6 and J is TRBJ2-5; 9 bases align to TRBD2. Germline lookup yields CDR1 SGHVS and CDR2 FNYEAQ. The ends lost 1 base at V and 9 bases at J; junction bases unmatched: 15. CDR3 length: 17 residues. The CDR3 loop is CASSLGRASGDPAAQYF. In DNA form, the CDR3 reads TGTGCCAGCAGCTTAGGCAGGGCTAGCGGGGACCCCGCGGCCCAGTACTTC.

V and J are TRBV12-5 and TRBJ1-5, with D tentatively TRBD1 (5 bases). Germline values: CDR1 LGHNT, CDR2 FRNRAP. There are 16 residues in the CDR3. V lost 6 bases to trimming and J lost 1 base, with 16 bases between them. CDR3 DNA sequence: TGTGCTAGTGGCCGGGGGGGACCGGCGAGCAATCAGCCCCAGCATTTT. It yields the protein CASGRGGPASNQPQHF.

The DNA for the CDR3 is TGTGCCAGCAGGAACGACAGGGCCGACTATGGCTACACCTTC. Its protein is CASRNDRADYGYTF. The genes are TRBV27 and TRBJ1-2; 7 positions agree with TRBD1. This CDR3 is 14 amino acids long. Looked up from germline, CDR1 is MNHEY and CDR2 is SMNVEV (reference sequence). The V gene end was trimmed by 6 bases and the J gene end by 3 bases; junction bases not matched to a gene: 7.

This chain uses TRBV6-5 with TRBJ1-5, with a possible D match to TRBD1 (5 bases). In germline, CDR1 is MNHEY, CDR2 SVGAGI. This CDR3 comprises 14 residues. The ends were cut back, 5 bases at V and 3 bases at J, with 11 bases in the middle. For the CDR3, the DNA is TGTGCCAGCAGTAGACAGCCCACCAATCAGCCCCAGCATTTT. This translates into CASSRQPTNQPQHF.

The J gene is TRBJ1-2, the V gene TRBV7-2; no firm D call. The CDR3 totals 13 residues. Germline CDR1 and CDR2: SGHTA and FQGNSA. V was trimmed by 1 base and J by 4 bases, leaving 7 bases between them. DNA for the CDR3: TGTGCCAGCAGCTTAGACAGTTCCTATGGCTACACCTTC. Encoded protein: CASSLDSSYGYTF.

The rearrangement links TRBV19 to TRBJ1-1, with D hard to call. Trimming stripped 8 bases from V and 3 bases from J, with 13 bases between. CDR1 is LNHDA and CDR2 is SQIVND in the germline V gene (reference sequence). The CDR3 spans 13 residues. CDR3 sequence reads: CASSWTQDTEAFF. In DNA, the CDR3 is TGTGCCAGTTCGTGGACTCAGGACACTGAAGCTTTCTTT.

The chain's CDR3 is CASSWDRAVEQYF. CDR3 coding DNA: TGCGCCAGCAGCTGGGACAGGGCTGTCGAGCAGTACTTC. The gene calls are TRBV5-1 and TRBJ2-7; 9 nucleotides match TRBD1. Germline loops: CDR1 SGHRS, CDR2 YFSETQ. This CDR3 has 13 residues. Trimming took 3 bases from V and 6 from J; bases not matched to a gene: 4.

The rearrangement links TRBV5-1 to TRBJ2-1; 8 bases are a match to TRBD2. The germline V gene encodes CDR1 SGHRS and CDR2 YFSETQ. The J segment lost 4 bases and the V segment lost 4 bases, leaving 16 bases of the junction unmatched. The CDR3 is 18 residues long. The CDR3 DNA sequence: TGCGCCAGCAGCCCGCGATTTTTCTCAGGGACTAGTTACAATGAGCAGTTCTTC. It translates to CASSPRFFSGTSYNEQFF.

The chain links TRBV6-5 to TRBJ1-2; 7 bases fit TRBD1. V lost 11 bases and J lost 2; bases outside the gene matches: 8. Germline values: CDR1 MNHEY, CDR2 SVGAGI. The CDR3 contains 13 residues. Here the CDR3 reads CAGQDRDNYGYTF. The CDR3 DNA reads TGTGCCGGTCAAGACAGGGACAACTATGGCTACACCTTC.

DNA for the CDR3: TGTGCCAGCGGGACTAGCGGGGGGTATTCCTACGAGCAGTACTTC. It is translated as CASGTSGGYSYEQYF. The chain links TRBV6-5 to TRBJ2-7; 15 bases map to TRBD2. The CDR3 is 15 amino acids. The junction had 3 bases not matched to a gene; V was cut back by 8 bases and J by 1 base. Germline lookup yields CDR1 MNHEY and CDR2 SVGAGI.

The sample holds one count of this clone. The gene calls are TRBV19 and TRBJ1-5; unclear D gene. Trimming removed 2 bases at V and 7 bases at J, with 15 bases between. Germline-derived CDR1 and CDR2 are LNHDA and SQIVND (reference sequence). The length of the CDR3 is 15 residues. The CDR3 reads CASSIIGRAGQPQHF. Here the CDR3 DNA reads TGTGCCAGTAGTATAATTGGGAGGGCGGGACAGCCCCAGCATTTT.

CDR3 nucleotide sequence: TGTGCCAGCAGCCAAGAATTAGCCTTGCCCACAGATACGCAGTATTTT. This sequence encodes CASSQELALPTDTQYF. The chain is built from TRBV3-1 (or the pseudogene TRBV3-2) and TRBJ2-3; D uncertain. The CDR3 extends over 16 amino acids. The germline V gene has CDR1 LGHDT and CDR2 YNNKEL (reference sequence). Trimming took 0 bases from V and 2 from J, leaving 12 bases between them.

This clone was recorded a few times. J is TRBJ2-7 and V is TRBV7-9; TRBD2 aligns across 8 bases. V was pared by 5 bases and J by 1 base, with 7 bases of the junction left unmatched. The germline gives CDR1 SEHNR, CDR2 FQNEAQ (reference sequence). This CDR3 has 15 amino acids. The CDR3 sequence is CASSPGRGKSYEQYF. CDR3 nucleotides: TGTGCCAGCAGCCCCGGGAGGGGGAAATCCTACGAGCAGTACTTC.

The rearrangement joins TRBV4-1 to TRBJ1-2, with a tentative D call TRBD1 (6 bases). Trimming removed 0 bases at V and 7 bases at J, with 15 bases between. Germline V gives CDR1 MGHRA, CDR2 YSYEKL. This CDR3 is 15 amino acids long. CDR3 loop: CASSQDPQGLLGYTF. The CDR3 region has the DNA TGCGCCAGCAGCCAAGATCCCCAGGGGTTACTTGGCTACACCTTC.

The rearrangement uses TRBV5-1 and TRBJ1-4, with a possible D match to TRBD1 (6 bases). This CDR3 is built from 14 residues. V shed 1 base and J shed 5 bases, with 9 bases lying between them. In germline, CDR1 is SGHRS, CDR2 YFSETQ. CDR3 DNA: TGCGCCAGCAGCTTGTATGACAGGAATGAAAAACTGTTTTTT. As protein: CASSLYDRNEKLFF.

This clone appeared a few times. The CDR3 protein is CASSQDTGRGLVTEAFF. CDR3 coding DNA: TGTGCCAGCAGCCAAGATACAGGCCGAGGCTTGGTCACTGAAGCTTTCTTT. The V and J genes are TRBV14 and TRBJ1-1, with D possibly matching TRBD1 (5 bases). From germline, CDR1 is SGHDN and CDR2 FVKESK. V lost 0 bases and J lost 4, with 18 bases in between. The CDR3 is made up of 17 amino acids.

This CDR3 is CATSTTGDSYNTDTQYF. In DNA, the CDR3 is TGTGCCACCAGCACGACGGGGGACTCTTATAACACAGATACGCAGTATTTT. This rearrangement joins TRBV15 to TRBJ2-3; possible D gene TRBD2, 6 bases. This CDR3 region has 17 residues. In germline, CDR1 is LNHNV, CDR2 YYDKDF (reference sequence). The V gene lost 4 bases and the J gene lost 2 bases, with 19 bases spanning the gap.

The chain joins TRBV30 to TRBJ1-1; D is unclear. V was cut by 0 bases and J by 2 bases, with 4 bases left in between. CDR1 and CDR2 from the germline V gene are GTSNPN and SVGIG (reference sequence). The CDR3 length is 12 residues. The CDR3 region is CAWSVANTEAFF. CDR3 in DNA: TGTGCCTGGAGTGTAGCTAACACTGAAGCTTTCTTT. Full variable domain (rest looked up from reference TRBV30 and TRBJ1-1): SQTIHQWPATLVQPVGSPLSLECTVEGTSNPNLYWYRQAAGRGLQLLFYSVGIGQISSEVPQNLSASRPQDRQFILSSKKLLLSDSGFYLCAWSVANTEAFFGQGTRLTVV.

In DNA, the CDR3 is TGTGCCAGCAGCTTAGGACTAGCGGGGCTCGAGCAGTACTTC. As protein: CASSLGLAGLEQYF. V and J are TRBV7-2 and TRBJ2-7, with TRBD2 matching over 11 bases. This CDR3 contains 14 residues. Trimming removed 1 base from V and 6 bases from J; junction bases left unmatched: 2. Germline CDR1 is SGHTA and CDR2 is FQGNSA.

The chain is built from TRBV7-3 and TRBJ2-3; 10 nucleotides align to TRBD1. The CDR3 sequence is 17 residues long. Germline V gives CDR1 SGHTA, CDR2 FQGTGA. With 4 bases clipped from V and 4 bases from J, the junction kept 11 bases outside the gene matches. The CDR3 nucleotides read TGTGCCAGCAGCTCGCAATTTGGGACAGGGGTAGCAGATACGCAGTATTTT. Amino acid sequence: CASSSQFGTGVADTQYF.

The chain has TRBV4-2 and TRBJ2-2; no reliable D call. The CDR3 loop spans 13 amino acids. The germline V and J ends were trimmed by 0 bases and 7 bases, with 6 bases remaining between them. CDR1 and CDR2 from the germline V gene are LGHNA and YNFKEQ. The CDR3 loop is CASSQDSSGELFF. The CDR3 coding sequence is TGTGCCAGCAGCCAAGATTCTAGCGGGGAGCTGTTTTTT.

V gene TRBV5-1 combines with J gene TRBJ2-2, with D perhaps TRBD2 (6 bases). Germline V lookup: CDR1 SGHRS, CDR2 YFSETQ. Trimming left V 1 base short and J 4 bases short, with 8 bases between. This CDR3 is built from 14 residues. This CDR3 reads CASSLTSTTGELFF. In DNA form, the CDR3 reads TGCGCCAGCAGCTTGACTAGCACCACCGGGGAGCTGTTTTTT.

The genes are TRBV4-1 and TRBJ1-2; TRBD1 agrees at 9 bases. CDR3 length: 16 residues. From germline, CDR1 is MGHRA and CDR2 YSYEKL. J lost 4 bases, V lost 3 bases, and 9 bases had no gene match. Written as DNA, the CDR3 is TGCGCCAGCAGCCAGAATTCCGGGACAGGGCTCTATGGCTACACCTTC. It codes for CASSQNSGTGLYGYTF.

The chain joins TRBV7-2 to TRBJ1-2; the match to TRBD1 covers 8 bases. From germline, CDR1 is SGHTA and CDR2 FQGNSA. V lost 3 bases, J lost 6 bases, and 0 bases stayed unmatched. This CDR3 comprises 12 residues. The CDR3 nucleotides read TGTGCCAGCAGCTTGACAGGGGATGGCTACACCTTC. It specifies CASSLTGDGYTF.

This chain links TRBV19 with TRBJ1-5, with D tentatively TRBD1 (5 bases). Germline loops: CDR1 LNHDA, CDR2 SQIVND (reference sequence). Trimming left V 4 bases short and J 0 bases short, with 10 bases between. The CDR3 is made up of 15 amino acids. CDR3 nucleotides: TGTGCCAGTAGTAGGGGGGGGGATAGCAATCAGCCCCAGCATTTT. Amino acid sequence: CASSRGGDSNQPQHF.

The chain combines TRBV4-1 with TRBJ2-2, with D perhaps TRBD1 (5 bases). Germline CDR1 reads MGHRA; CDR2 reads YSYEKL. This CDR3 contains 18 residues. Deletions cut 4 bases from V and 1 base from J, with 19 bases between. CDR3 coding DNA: TGCGCCAGCAGCCGCGCGCAGAACTTTAGGGGGAACACCGGGGAGCTGTTTTTT. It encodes CASSRAQNFRGNTGELFF.

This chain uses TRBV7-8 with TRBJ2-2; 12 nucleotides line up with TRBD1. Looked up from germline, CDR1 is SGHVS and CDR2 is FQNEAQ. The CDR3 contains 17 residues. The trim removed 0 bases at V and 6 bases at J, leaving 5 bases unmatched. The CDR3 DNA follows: TGTGCCAGCAGCTTAGCACCGGGACAGGGGGCCGCCGGGGAGCTGTTTTTT. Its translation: CASSLAPGQGAAGELFF. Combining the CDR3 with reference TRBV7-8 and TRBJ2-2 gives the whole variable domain GAGVSQSPRYKVAKRGQDVALRCDPISGHVSLFWYQQALGQGPEFLTYFQNEAQLDKSGLPSDRFFAERPEGSVSTLKIQRTQQEDSAVYLCASSLAPGQGAAGELFFGEGSRLTVL.

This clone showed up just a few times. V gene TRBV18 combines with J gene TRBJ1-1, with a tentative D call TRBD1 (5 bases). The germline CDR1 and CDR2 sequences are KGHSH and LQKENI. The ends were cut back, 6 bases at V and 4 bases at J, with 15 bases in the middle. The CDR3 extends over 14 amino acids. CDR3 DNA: TGTGCCAGCTCCTCGTGGCGGGACTCCACTGAAGCTTTCTTT. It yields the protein CASSSWRDSTEAFF. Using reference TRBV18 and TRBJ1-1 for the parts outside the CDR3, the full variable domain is NAGVMQNPRHLVRRRGQEARLRCSPMKGHSHVYWYRQLPEEGLKFMVYLQKENIIDESGMPKERFSAEFPKEGPSILRIQQVVRGDSAAYFCASSSWRDSTEAFFGQGTRLTVV.

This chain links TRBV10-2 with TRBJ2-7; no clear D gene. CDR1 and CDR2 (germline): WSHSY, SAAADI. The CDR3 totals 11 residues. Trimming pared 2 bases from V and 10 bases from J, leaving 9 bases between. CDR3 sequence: CASSEPPSQYF. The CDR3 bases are TGCGCCAGCAGTGAGCCTCCCTCCCAGTACTTC.